This T cell receptor beta chain was recorded in a study of cytomegalovirus exposure and HLA in healthy donors. The primer mix had 60 Vbeta and 13 Jbeta primers. Data came from immunoSEQ multiplex PCR; TCRdb stores just in-frame clones and leaves some out. The sample holds over 75,000 clones, approximately 84% seen once. CDR1 is KGHSH and CDR2 is LQKENI in the germline V gene. V was pared by 3 bases and J by 1 base, with 7 bases between. The CDR3 spans 15 residues. This receptor was obtained from a woman aged 18-30 years in good health and CMV-seropositive. The J gene is TRBJ2-6, the V gene TRBV18, with a tentative D call TRBD2 (5 bases). Sequenced material: PBMCs. CDR3 nucleotides: TGTGCCAGCTCACCGCAGCGGTCTGGGGCCAACGTCCTGACTTTC. Its protein is CASSPQRSGANVLTF.